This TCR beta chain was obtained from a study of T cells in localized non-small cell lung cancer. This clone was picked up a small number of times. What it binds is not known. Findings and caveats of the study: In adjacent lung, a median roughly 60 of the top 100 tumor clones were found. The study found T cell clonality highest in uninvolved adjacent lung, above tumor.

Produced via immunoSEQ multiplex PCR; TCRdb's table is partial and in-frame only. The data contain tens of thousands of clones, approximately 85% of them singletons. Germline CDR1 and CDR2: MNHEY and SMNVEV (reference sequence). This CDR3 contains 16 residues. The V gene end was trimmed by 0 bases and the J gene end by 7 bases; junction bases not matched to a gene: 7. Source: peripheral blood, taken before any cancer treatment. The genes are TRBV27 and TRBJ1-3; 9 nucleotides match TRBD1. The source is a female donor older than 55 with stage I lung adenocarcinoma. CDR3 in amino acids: CASSLSGTGKMNTIYF. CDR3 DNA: TGTGCCAGCAGTTTATCGGGGACAGGGAAGATGAACACCATATATTTT.